A selection of T cell receptor beta chains follows, all from one sample in a study of blood T cell repertoires in COVID-19. Clones were sequenced by immunoSEQ multiplex PCR, and TCRdb holds only the in-frame ones, with some missing. The profile shows about 300,000 clones, about 90% of them singletons. The specimen was PBMCs or T cells enriched from blood (not recorded which). Receptors were obtained from a woman aged 45-60 years who had been exposed to COVID-19. The CDR3 runs from the conserved cysteine through the conserved F or W. Each record gives: D gene, J gene, V gene, CDR3 DNA, CDR3 protein. The D gene is left open where the match is weak.

D: .
J: TRBJ1-2
V: TRBV20-1
DNA: TGCAGTGCCGGTACAGGGTGGGGCTACACCTTC
CDR3: CSAGTGWGYTF

D: .
J: TRBJ1-1
V: TRBV10-3
DNA: TGTGCCATCAGGACAGAAATGAACACTGAAGCTTTCTTT
CDR3: CAIRTEMNTEAFF

D: .
J: TRBJ2-2
V: TRBV5-1
DNA: TGCGCCAGCAGCTTAGAGGGACAAGCGACCGGGGAGCTGTTTTTT
CDR3: CASSLEGQATGELFF

D: TRBD2
J: TRBJ2-7
V: TRBV19
DNA: TGTGCCAGTAGCAACTCGGGGGGACCCTTCTACGAGCAGTACTTC
CDR3: CASSNSGGPFYEQYF

D: TRBD2
J: TRBJ2-3
V: TRBV5-6
DNA: TGTGCCAGCAGCTCGATCGGGACTAGCGGGGTTAGCACAGATACGCAGTATTTT
CDR3: CASSSIGTSGVSTDTQYF

D: TRBD1
J: TRBJ1-1
V: TRBV5-8
DNA: TGTGCCAGCAGCTTGCCCAGGGGGTCAACTGAAGCTTTCTTT
CDR3: CASSLPRGSTEAFF

D: .
J: TRBJ2-3
V: TRBV28
DNA: TGTGCCAGCAGTTCCCTCTTCGGGAATGGAGATACGCAGTATTTT
CDR3: CASSSLFGNGDTQYF

D: TRBD2
J: TRBJ2-7
V: TRBV7-8
DNA: TGTGCCAGCAGCTTAGGCTTAGCGGGGGCCTACGAGCAGTACTTC
CDR3: CASSLGLAGAYEQYF

D: TRBD1
J: TRBJ1-2
V: TRBV14
DNA: TGTGCCAGCAGCCAAGATCCCCGTGACAGGGGGAGATATGGCTACACCTTC
CDR3: CASSQDPRDRGRYGYTF

D: TRBD1
J: TRBJ1-6
V: TRBV28
DNA: TGTGCCAGCAGTTCCCCGGGACAGATAAATTCACCCCTCCACTTT
CDR3: CASSSPGQINSPLHF

D: TRBD1
J: TRBJ2-1
V: TRBV7-8
DNA: TGTGCCAGCAGCTTAGTCCGGGACAGGGGGCATGAGCAGTTCTTC
CDR3: CASSLVRDRGHEQFF

D: TRBD1
J: TRBJ1-4
V: TRBV28
DNA: TGTGCCAGCAGTCCCCTCGGGACAGGGACTGAAAAACTGTTTTTT
CDR3: CASSPLGTGTEKLFF

D: TRBD1
J: TRBJ1-6
V: TRBV30
DNA: TGTGCCTGGAGTGAGGACAGGGCCCTTAGAAGGTCACCCCTCCACTTT
CDR3: CAWSEDRALRRSPLHF

D: TRBD1
J: TRBJ1-4
V: TRBV7-2
DNA: TGTGCCAGCCAAGACAGGGTTAGCGAAAAACTGTTTTTT
CDR3: CASQDRVSEKLFF

D: TRBD2
J: TRBJ2-5
V: TRBV27
DNA: TGTGCCAGCACCAAACTAGCGGGGGGGCTTGAGACCCAGTACTTC
CDR3: CASTKLAGGLETQYF

D: .
J: TRBJ1-2
V: TRBV5-1
DNA: TGCGCCAGCAGCTTGGATTCAGGGGCTATCTATGGCTACACCTTC
CDR3: CASSLDSGAIYGYTF

D: TRBD2
J: TRBJ2-3
V: TRBV10-1
DNA: TGCGCCAGCAGTGAGTACCCCCTAGCGGGGGGAGCCTCTAGCACAGATACGCAGTATTTT
CDR3: CASSEYPLAGGASSTDTQYF

D: .
J: TRBJ1-2
V: TRBV14
DNA: TGTGCCAGCAGCCCCAAGACACCTCAGGGGCTTTATGGCTACACCTTC
CDR3: CASSPKTPQGLYGYTF

D: TRBD1
J: TRBJ1-3
V: TRBV28
DNA: TGTGCCAGCAGTCCTCCGACAGGGAAGAGCTCTGGAAACACCATATATTTT
CDR3: CASSPPTGKSSGNTIYF

D: .
J: TRBJ2-7
V: TRBV7-8
DNA: TGTGCCAGCAGCCTTGGACAGCTTGGGCTAGAGCAGTACTTC
CDR3: CASSLGQLGLEQYF